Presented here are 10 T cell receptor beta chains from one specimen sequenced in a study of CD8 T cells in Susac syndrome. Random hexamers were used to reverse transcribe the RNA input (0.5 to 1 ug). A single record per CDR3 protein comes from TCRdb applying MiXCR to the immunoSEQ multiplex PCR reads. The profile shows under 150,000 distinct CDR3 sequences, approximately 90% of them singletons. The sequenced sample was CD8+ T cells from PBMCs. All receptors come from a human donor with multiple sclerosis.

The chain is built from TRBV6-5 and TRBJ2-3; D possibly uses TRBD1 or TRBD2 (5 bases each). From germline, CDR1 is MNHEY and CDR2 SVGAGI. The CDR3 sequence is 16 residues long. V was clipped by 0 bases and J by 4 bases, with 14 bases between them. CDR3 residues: CASSYSSEGNADTQYF. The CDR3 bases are TGTGCCAGCAGTTACTCATCAGAGGGGAACGCAGATACGCAGTATTTT.

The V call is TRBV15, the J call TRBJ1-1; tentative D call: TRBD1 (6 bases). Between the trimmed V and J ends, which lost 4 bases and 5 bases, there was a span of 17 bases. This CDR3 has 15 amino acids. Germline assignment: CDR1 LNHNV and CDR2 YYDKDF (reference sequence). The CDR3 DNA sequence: TGTGCCACCAGCACCTTCAAGGGGGGTTGGACTGAAGCTTTCTTT. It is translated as CATSTFKGGWTEAFF.

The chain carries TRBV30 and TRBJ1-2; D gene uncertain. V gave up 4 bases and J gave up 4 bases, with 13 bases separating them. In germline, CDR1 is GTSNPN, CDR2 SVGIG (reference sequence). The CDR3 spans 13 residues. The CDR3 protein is CAWIGTEAYGYTF. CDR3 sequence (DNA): TGTGCCTGGATAGGAACAGAAGCCTATGGCTACACCTTC. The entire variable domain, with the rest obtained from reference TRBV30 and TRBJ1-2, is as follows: SQTIHQWPATLVQPVGSPLSLECTVEGTSNPNLYWYRQAAGRGLQLLFYSVGIGQISSEVPQNLSASRPQDRQFILSSKKLLLSDSGFYLCAWIGTEAYGYTFGSGTRLTVV.

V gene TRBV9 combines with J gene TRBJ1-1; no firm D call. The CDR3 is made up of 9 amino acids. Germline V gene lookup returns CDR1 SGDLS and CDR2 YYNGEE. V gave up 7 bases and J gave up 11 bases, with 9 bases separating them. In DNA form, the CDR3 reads TGTGCCAGCGATGGAGGGGCTTTCTTT. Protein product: CASDGGAFF.

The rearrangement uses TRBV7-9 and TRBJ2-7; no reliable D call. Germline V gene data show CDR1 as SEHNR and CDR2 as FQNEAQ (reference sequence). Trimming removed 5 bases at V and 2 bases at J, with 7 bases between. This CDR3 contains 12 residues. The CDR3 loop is CASSDEAYEQYF. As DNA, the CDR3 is TGTGCCAGCAGCGACGAGGCCTACGAGCAGTACTTC.

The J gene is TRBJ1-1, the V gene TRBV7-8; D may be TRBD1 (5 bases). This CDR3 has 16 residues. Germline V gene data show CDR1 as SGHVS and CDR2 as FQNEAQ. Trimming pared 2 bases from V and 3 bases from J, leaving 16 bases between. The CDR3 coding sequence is TGTGCCAGCAGCTTAAGGCCGGCGGGGCCGGACACTGAAGCTTTCTTT. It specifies CASSLRPAGPDTEAFF.

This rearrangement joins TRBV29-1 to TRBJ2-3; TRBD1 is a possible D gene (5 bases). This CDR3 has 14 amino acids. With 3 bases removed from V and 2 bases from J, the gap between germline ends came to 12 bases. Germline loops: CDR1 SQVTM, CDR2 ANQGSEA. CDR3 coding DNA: TGCAGCGTTGACGCAGGGATGATCACAGATACGCAGTATTTT. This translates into CSVDAGMITDTQYF.

CDR3 sequence (DNA): TGTGCCAGCAGTTCTACAGGGTGGGGGCAGACCCAGTACTTC. This sequence encodes CASSSTGWGQTQYF. This chain connects TRBV6-2 or TRBV6-3 to TRBJ2-5; the D gene is possibly TRBD1 (6 bases). V shed 4 bases and J shed 6 bases, with 15 bases lying between them. The CDR3 contains 14 residues. Germline CDR1 and CDR2: MNHEY and SVGEGT.

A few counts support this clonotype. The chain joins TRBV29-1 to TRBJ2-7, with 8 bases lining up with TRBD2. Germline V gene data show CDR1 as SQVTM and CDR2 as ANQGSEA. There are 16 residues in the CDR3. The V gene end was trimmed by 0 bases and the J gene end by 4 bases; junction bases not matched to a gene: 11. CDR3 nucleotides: TGCAGCGTTGAAGAATTAACTAGCGGCTCGGTTTACGAGCAGTACTTC. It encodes CSVEELTSGSVYEQYF.

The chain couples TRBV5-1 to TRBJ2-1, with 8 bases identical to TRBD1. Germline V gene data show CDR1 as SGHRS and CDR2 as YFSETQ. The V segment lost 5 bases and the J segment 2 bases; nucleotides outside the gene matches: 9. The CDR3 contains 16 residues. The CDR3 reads CASSEGVQGAYNEQFF. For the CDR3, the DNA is TGCGCCAGCAGTGAGGGGGTACAGGGGGCCTACAATGAGCAGTTCTTC.